A selection of T cell receptor beta chains follows, all from one sample in a study of siplizumab effects on memory and regulatory T cells. The repertoire was sequenced with immunoSEQ multiplex PCR; TCRdb's copy has only in-frame clones and lacks some. In the table there are approximately 98,000 clones, 90% to 95% of which are singletons. Sequenced sample: non-Treg CD4+ T cells sorted from blood. These receptors all stem from a human donor in good health. Each CDR3 is given without its conserved first and last residue. The order of the fields is CDR3 protein, V gene, CDR3 length, D gene. A D gene is named only where the DNA matches it firmly.

cdr3_aa: ASSLRTGAGELF
v_call: TRBV5-1
cdr3_length: 12
d_call: TRBD1

cdr3_aa: ASSPGTDTQY
v_call: TRBV5-6
cdr3_length: 10
d_call: -

cdr3_aa: SARNTGELF
v_call: TRBV20-1
cdr3_length: 9
d_call: -

cdr3_aa: ASSYQGRGSGNEQY
v_call: TRBV5-1
cdr3_length: 14
d_call: TRBD1

cdr3_aa: ASSRPGQENYGYT
v_call: TRBV7-8
cdr3_length: 13
d_call: TRBD1

cdr3_aa: ASSHFEGSSYEQY
v_call: TRBV11-2
cdr3_length: 13
d_call: -

cdr3_aa: ASSIVQGSNQPQH
v_call: TRBV19
cdr3_length: 13
d_call: -

cdr3_aa: ASSQGGAQETQY
v_call: TRBV28
cdr3_length: 12
d_call: -

cdr3_aa: ASSGGLSSYEQY
v_call: TRBV25-1
cdr3_length: 12
d_call: -

cdr3_aa: ASIGGVSYEQY
v_call: TRBV19
cdr3_length: 11
d_call: -

cdr3_aa: ASSGTYKNTEAF
v_call: TRBV2
cdr3_length: 12
d_call: -

cdr3_aa: ASSLSPYNEQF
v_call: TRBV7-9
cdr3_length: 11
d_call: -

cdr3_aa: ASSGRVGLYEQY
v_call: TRBV27
cdr3_length: 12
d_call: -

cdr3_aa: ASSFLGLARQETQY
v_call: TRBV7-3
cdr3_length: 14
d_call: TRBD2

cdr3_aa: ASSESYPHGQGDYGYT
v_call: TRBV25-1
cdr3_length: 16
d_call: TRBD1

cdr3_aa: ASSPDRGSLNTEAF
v_call: TRBV5-1
cdr3_length: 14
d_call: TRBD1

cdr3_aa: SVVGGGKLF
v_call: TRBV29-1
cdr3_length: 9
d_call: -

cdr3_aa: ASSSGVKETQY
v_call: TRBV5-6
cdr3_length: 11
d_call: -

cdr3_aa: SVLAGVSTGELF
v_call: TRBV29-1
cdr3_length: 12
d_call: TRBD2

cdr3_aa: ASSIGLAATDTQY
v_call: TRBV19
cdr3_length: 13
d_call: TRBD2

cdr3_aa: ASSLSRQGPDTQY
v_call: TRBV5-5
cdr3_length: 13
d_call: TRBD1

cdr3_aa: ASSPQKVRSSRANVLT
v_call: TRBV18
cdr3_length: 16
d_call: -

cdr3_aa: ASSLQVSSGDTEAF
v_call: TRBV7-9
cdr3_length: 14
d_call: -

cdr3_aa: ASSSPGLQITEAF
v_call: TRBV6-5
cdr3_length: 13
d_call: -

cdr3_aa: SVEKGQGVEQY
v_call: TRBV29-1
cdr3_length: 11
d_call: TRBD1

cdr3_aa: ASERNTEAF
v_call: TRBV30
cdr3_length: 9
d_call: -

cdr3_aa: ASSPQSENNEQF
v_call: TRBV18
cdr3_length: 12
d_call: -

cdr3_aa: ASSSYRVLYEQY
v_call: TRBV28
cdr3_length: 12
d_call: -

cdr3_aa: ARSPGQDYEQY
v_call: TRBV5-3
cdr3_length: 11
d_call: TRBD1

cdr3_aa: ASSPTPGLRGTDTQY
v_call: TRBV7-3
cdr3_length: 15
d_call: -

cdr3_aa: ASSLRGERSSYNEQF
v_call: TRBV4-1
cdr3_length: 15
d_call: -

cdr3_aa: SVSGTVNQPQH
v_call: TRBV29-1
cdr3_length: 11
d_call: TRBD1

cdr3_aa: SARDLAVQF
v_call: TRBV20-1
cdr3_length: 9
d_call: -

cdr3_aa: ASSLAAEAF
v_call: TRBV7-8
cdr3_length: 9
d_call: -

cdr3_aa: ASSSTWDRFETQY
v_call: TRBV11-3
cdr3_length: 13
d_call: TRBD1

cdr3_aa: ASRDRVEKLF
v_call: TRBV28
cdr3_length: 10
d_call: TRBD1

cdr3_aa: ASSHPQGANEQF
v_call: TRBV5-1
cdr3_length: 12
d_call: TRBD1

cdr3_aa: ASSDAYEQY
v_call: TRBV4-2
cdr3_length: 9
d_call: -

cdr3_aa: ASSRGYGTAKNIQY
v_call: TRBV5-6
cdr3_length: 14
d_call: TRBD1

cdr3_aa: SVEPTIWGNTEAF
v_call: TRBV29-1
cdr3_length: 13
d_call: -

cdr3_aa: ASSYSRTSGNEQF
v_call: TRBV6-5
cdr3_length: 13
d_call: TRBD2

cdr3_aa: ASSWTASAYEQY
v_call: TRBV27
cdr3_length: 12
d_call: -

cdr3_aa: ASSLTRVSEAF
v_call: TRBV5-1
cdr3_length: 11
d_call: -

cdr3_aa: ASSPPGLREQY
v_call: TRBV18
cdr3_length: 11
d_call: -

cdr3_aa: ASRSSGSGTGELF
v_call: TRBV7-2
cdr3_length: 13
d_call: TRBD2

cdr3_aa: ASSFASYNSPLH
v_call: TRBV27
cdr3_length: 12
d_call: -

cdr3_aa: ATSSQGHSYEQY
v_call: TRBV15
cdr3_length: 12
d_call: -

cdr3_aa: ASSYRYSGANVLT
v_call: TRBV28
cdr3_length: 13
d_call: -

cdr3_aa: ASSPRRQGGTEAF
v_call: TRBV9
cdr3_length: 13
d_call: TRBD1

cdr3_aa: ASSLLASGTETQY
v_call: TRBV11-2
cdr3_length: 13
d_call: TRBD2

cdr3_aa: ASSLPTGPSTDTQY
v_call: TRBV9
cdr3_length: 14
d_call: TRBD1

cdr3_aa: SVGGIKDEQF
v_call: TRBV29-1
cdr3_length: 10
d_call: -

cdr3_aa: ASSVDRGTDTQY
v_call: TRBV10-2
cdr3_length: 12
d_call: TRBD1

cdr3_aa: AGSMTLNSPLH
v_call: TRBV30
cdr3_length: 11
d_call: -

cdr3_aa: ASSSHGWEGADTQY
v_call: TRBV7-2
cdr3_length: 14
d_call: -

cdr3_aa: ASSADSNQPQH
v_call: TRBV5-1
cdr3_length: 11
d_call: -

cdr3_aa: ASSLGVSLLYEQY
v_call: TRBV5-1
cdr3_length: 13
d_call: -